This T cell receptor beta chain was retrieved from a study of blood T cells in healthy people across ages. Broader study findings: The recorded TCR beta diversity per million T cells decreased in a roughly linear manner with age. Among long-lived donors, naive CD4+ cells were more numerous and diversity higher than in aged donors. Naive T cell percentage by flow cytometry tracked strongly with beta diversity.

Details on this clonotype: Antigen unknown.

Primed by a sample-barcoded 5' primer and a J-beta primer mix, a second PCR proceeded for roughly 7 to 12 cycles. TCRdb called the 5' RACE reads again in MiXCR, with one record for every CDR3 protein. The profile shows about 1.1 million distinct CDR3 sequences, around two fifths of them singletons. Sequenced: blood. The TCR sequence derives from a man aged 18 to 30 in good health.

CDR3: CSARQGFALQYF. The CDR3, as DNA: TGCAGTGCTAGACAGGGTTTCGCACTTCAGTACTTC. This chain connects TRBV20-1 to TRBJ2-4, with a tentative D call TRBD1 (5 bases). Trimming stripped 2 bases from V and 11 bases from J, with 13 bases between. Germline loops: CDR1 DFQATT, CDR2 SNEGSKA (reference sequence). This CDR3 comprises 12 residues.